The source of this TCR beta chain is a study of T cells in Graves' hyperthyroidism and ophthalmopathy. This clonotype was detected a few times. The germline V gene has CDR1 MNHNS and CDR2 SASEGT. The CDR3 spans 14 residues. Deletions cut 7 bases from V and 4 bases from J, with 16 bases between. Researchers amplified the TCR beta CDR3 regions from RNA transcripts. In the first-round RT-PCR of the TCR CDR3, the HTBI primer set was used. TCRdb independently ran MiXCR on the multiplex PCR reads; one entry per CDR3 protein. The table shows approximately 640,000 distinct CDR3 sequences, with roughly 16% occurring only once. Diagnosing involved the use of clinical symptoms, serum thyroxine and TRAb, thyroid ultrasound and orbital computed tomography.

The chain uses TRBV6-1 and TRBJ1-2; D uncertain. Specimen: blood. This clonotype was sampled from a young woman with Graves' hyperthyroidism. The CDR3, as DNA: TGTGCCAGCAAGACGGAAGGGCTCAGCTATGGCTACACCTTC. Amino acids: CASKTEGLSYGYTF.